This T cell receptor (beta chain) appears in the sequencing data of a study of blood T cell repertoires in COVID-19 (dated by TCRdb to between 2020 and 2021). Context from the whole study: Samples from collaborators originated in the United States, Italy and Spain and spanned both the acute and convalescent phases of COVID-19. The material from the prospective study consisted of cDNA or gDNA derived from T cells, B-cell-depleted T cells, or PBMCs. Deeply sampled blood TCRbeta repertoires from subjects exposed to, actively infected with, or recovered from COVID-19 were included in the dataset. The repertoires were released in a freely available public database intended as a resource for research on the immune response to SARS-CoV-2. Samples came from the ongoing ImmuneRACE study (first 160 participants) plus 1,254 subjects from 6 global collaborators. The sample metadata nearly always contained a de-identified subject ID, COVID-19 status, age in years and sex. Where available, HLA class I and class II types were obtained from metadata supplied by the sample provider rather than from assay-based typing.

In the case of this clone: Its antigen remains undetermined. No much larger clonotype is one base removed from it; base qualities were not supplied.

TCRbeta CDR3 regions were amplified from genomic DNA by means of the immunoSEQ Assay, a bias-controlled multiplex PCR. Per the source publication's procedure: Nucleated cell counts per sample were estimated from amplification of reference gene primers within the assay. To quantify the absolute abundance of each unique TCRbeta CDR3 rearrangement, sequence reads were collapsed and filtered. For each sample, productive Simpson clonality was calculated by taking the square root of Simpson's diversity index across productive rearrangements. This immuneACCESS table, as held by TCRdb, lists in-frame sequences with V and J called but not all clones. Of the missing ones, under half trace to an unresolved V gene in checked studies; the others have no known cause. Clone size and V and J calls were adopted from that table, with D and trimming inferred from the DNA. The sample includes fewer than 350,000 clones, with 85% observed a single time. Clones ranked in the top ten supply about 2.3% of the sample.

Broad study findings and their caveats: How much clinical and demographic metadata was included differed by source and by participant, and the metadata was provided uncurated.

The CDR3, cysteine through phenylalanine, is 12 amino acids long. Only CDR3 DNA is held: 36 bases, read in frame from base 1. Relative to germline, V is 5 bases shorter and J is 6 bases shorter, with 8 bases between their ends. In the prospective study, participants were roughly 18 to 90 years old, resided in about two dozen geographic areas of the United States, and were enrolled through a virtual design. In the prospective study, participants were assigned to cohorts based on the clinical history participants reported in a screening survey and a study questionnaire. Recovered participants in ImmuneRACE Cohort 3 were defined as having two consecutive negative NP/OP PCR tests, clearance from a healthcare professional, or resolution of symptoms. Mobile phlebotomists in the prospective study collected whole blood, serum and a nasopharyngeal or oropharyngeal swab from every participant. Over a roughly 2-month period, participants in the prospective study had the option of providing additional blood draws and questionnaires. Before DNA extraction, blood samples from the prospective study were shipped at room temperature or frozen.

The chain uses TRBV12-3 or TRBV12-4 and TRBJ1-5; there is no confident call for the D gene. The TCR comes from a woman aged 45-65 years who had recovered from COVID-19. What was sequenced was PBMCs or T cells enriched from blood (not recorded which). The CDR3 corresponds to CASSASSQPQHF. The DNA sequence is as follows: TGTGCCAGCAGTGCCAGTTCTCAGCCCCAGCATTTT.